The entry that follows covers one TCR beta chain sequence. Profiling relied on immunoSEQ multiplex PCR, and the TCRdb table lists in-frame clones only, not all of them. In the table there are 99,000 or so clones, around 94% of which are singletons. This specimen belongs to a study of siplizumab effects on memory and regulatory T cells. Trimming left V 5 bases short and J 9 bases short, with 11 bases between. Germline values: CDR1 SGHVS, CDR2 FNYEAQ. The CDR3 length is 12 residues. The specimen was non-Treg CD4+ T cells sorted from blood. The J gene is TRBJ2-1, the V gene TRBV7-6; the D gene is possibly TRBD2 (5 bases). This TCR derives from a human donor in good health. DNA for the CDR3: TGTGCCAGCAGCCTAGGGAGAGGTGAGCAGTTCTTC. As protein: CASSLGRGEQFF.